Shown below are 14 T cell receptor beta chains from a single sample sequenced in a study of T cells in Graves' hyperthyroidism and ophthalmopathy. Template material for amplifying TCR beta CDR3 regions consisted of RNA transcripts. HTBI primers drove first-round RT-PCR of the TCR CDR3. One entry per CDR3 protein results from TCRdb running MiXCR on the multiplex PCR reads. The sample holds more than 350,000 distinct CDR3 sequences, around 15% seen once. Sequenced material: blood. The receptors here all came from a woman aged 60-75 years with Graves' ophthalmopathy.

This clonotype came up many times. V and J are TRBV12-3 or TRBV12-4 and TRBJ2-7, with TRBD2 matching over 7 bases. With 8 bases clipped from V and 0 bases from J, the junction kept 7 bases outside the gene matches. The CDR3 is 14 residues long. CDR3 nucleotides: TGTGCCAGCGGGAGGCGGGAGCCCTCCTACGAGCAGTACTTC. It codes for CASGRREPSYEQYF.

This clonotype was found many times. Here the CDR3 reads CASSLARLAGGDTQYF. Written as DNA, the CDR3 is TGCGCCAGCAGCTTGGCGCGGCTAGCGGGAGGAGATACGCAGTATTTT. J is TRBJ2-3 and V is TRBV5-1; 11 bases are shared with TRBD2. Per the germline V gene, CDR1 is SGHRS and CDR2 is YFSETQ. V lost 0 bases to trimming and J lost 5 bases; unmatched junction nucleotides: 5. The CDR3 is 16 residues long.

This clonotype has only a few counts. The chain joins TRBV12-3 or TRBV12-4 to TRBJ1-3; D is undetermined. V lost 3 bases and J 8 bases, leaving 14 bases between the germline ends. This CDR3 region has 14 residues. The CDR3 spells CASSLTLRLDTIYF. The CDR3 nucleotides read TGTGCCAGCAGTTTGACCCTCAGGCTGGACACCATATATTTT.

At least ten counts were recorded for this clonotype. The genes are TRBV4-1 and TRBJ2-7; TRBD2 aligns across 11 bases. Unmatched junction bases numbered 2, after V lost 3 bases and J lost 4 bases. Germline CDR1 reads MGHRA; CDR2 reads YSYEKL. The CDR3 length is 14 residues. CDR3 sequence: CASSQLAGGYEQYF. CDR3 DNA sequence: TGCGCCAGCAGCCAGTTAGCGGGAGGGTACGAGCAGTACTTC.

This clonotype was counted a few times. The chain recombines TRBV24-1 with TRBJ2-1; no firm D call. Germline CDR1 is KGHDR and CDR2 is SFDVKD. Between the trimmed V and J ends, which lost 4 bases and 8 bases, there was a span of 5 bases. This CDR3 spans 11 amino acids. The chain's CDR3 is CATSDYDEQFF. For the CDR3, the DNA is TGTGCCACCAGTGACTATGATGAGCAGTTCTTC.

This clonotype was observed a few times. The chain uses TRBV20-1 and TRBJ2-3; D unclear. Germline loops: CDR1 DFQATT, CDR2 SNEGSKA (reference sequence). CDR3 length: 14 residues. V was trimmed by 0 bases and J by 5 bases, leaving 12 bases between them. CDR3 nucleotides: TGCAGTGCTAGAGAGGGCAGTAAAAGAGATACGCAGTATTTT. Its translation is CSAREGSKRDTQYF.

This clonotype was seen more than once but under ten times. This rearrangement joins TRBV12-3 or TRBV12-4 to TRBJ2-1; weak D call: TRBD2 (6 bases). CDR3 size: 13 residues. V lost 6 bases, J lost 15 bases, and 21 bases lay in between. The CDR3 loop reads CASRLPGTGSTFF. The DNA for the CDR3 is TGTGCCAGCAGACTTCCCGGGACTGGTTCAACGTTCTTC.

The count of this clonotype is one. This rearrangement joins TRBV11-2 to TRBJ2-7; no clear D gene. The CDR3 loop spans 11 amino acids. V lost 1 base and J 8 bases, leaving 6 bases between the germline ends. Germline V CDR1 and CDR2: SGHAT, FQNNGV. CDR3 DNA sequence: TGTGCCAGCAGCTTAGGGCCAAAGCAGTACTTC. The encoded protein is CASSLGPKQYF.

This clonotype has more than one count but fewer than ten. The V and J genes are TRBV12-3 or TRBV12-4 and TRBJ1-4; no definite D call. V lost 0 bases and J lost 7, with 12 bases in between. The CDR3 loop spans 15 amino acids. The CDR3 reads CASSLALSGGEKLFF. DNA for the CDR3: TGTGCCAGCAGTTTAGCGCTCTCAGGCGGTGAAAAACTGTTTTTT.

Only a few counts were recorded for this clonotype. The chain is built from TRBV24-1 and TRBJ2-3; 8 bases are a match to TRBD2. J lost 6 bases, V lost 10 bases, and 14 bases had no gene match. Germline assignment: CDR1 KGHDR and CDR2 SFDVKD. The CDR3 sequence is 15 residues long. CDR3 region: CATSGAGLGLDTQYF. The CDR3 DNA reads TGTGCCACGTCGGGGGCGGGACTAGGCCTGGATACGCAGTATTTT.

The chain uses TRBV13 and TRBJ2-7, with 8 bases identical to TRBD2. Looked up from germline, CDR1 is PRHDT and CDR2 is FYEKMQ (reference sequence). The CDR3 is 15 residues long. V lost 8 bases to trimming and J lost 2 bases; unmatched junction nucleotides: 11. Here the CDR3 DNA reads TGTGCCAGCGGGGGGGAGCGGGAGTCCCCCTACGAGCAGTACTTC. Translation gives CASGGERESPYEQYF.

This clonotype was recorded at least ten times. The gene calls are TRBV20-1 and TRBJ2-7, with D perhaps TRBD1 (5 bases). Trimming left V 0 bases short and J 0 bases short, with 15 bases between. The V gene's germline CDR1 is DFQATT and CDR2 SNEGSKA (reference sequence). CDR3 size: 16 residues. The CDR3 DNA follows: TGCAGTGCTAGAGAGATTACCCCTACAGGCTCCTACGAGCAGTACTTC. Translation gives CSAREITPTGSYEQYF.

At least ten counts were recorded for this clonotype. V gene TRBV27 combines with J gene TRBJ1-5, with D possibly being TRBD1 (5 bases). Germline V gene sequence: CDR1 MNHEY, CDR2 SMNVEV (reference sequence). This CDR3 contains 14 residues. V lost 5 bases to trimming and J lost 2 bases, with 10 bases between them. The CDR3 reads CASSPRVGNQPQHF. CDR3 nucleotides: TGTGCCAGCAGTCCCAGGGTGGGCAATCAGCCCCAGCATTTT.

This clonotype has a count of ten or more. The chain links TRBV5-1 to TRBJ2-7, with D tentatively TRBD1 or TRBD2 (6 bases each). V was shortened by 4 bases and J by 2 bases, with 13 bases between the two germline ends. The germline V gene encodes CDR1 SGHRS and CDR2 YFSETQ. The CDR3 is 14 amino acids. The CDR3 DNA reads TGCGCCAGCAGCCTCGGGGGCCCTCCCTACGAGCAGTACTTC. The encoded protein is CASSLGGPPYEQYF.